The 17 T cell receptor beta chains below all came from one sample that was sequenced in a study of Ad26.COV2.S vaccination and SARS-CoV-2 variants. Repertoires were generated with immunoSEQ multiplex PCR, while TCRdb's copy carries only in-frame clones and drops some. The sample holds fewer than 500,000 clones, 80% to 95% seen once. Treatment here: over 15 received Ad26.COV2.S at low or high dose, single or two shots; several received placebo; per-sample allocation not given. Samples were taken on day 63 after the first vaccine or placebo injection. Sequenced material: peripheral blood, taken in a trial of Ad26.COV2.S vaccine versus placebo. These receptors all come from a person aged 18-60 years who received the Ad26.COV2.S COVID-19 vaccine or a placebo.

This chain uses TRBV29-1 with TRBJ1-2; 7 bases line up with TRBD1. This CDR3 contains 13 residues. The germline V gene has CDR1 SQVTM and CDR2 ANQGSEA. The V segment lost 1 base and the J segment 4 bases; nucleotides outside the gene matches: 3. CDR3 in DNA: TGCAGCGTTGAAGGGGGACAGCTCTATGGCTACACCTTC. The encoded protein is CSVEGGQLYGYTF.

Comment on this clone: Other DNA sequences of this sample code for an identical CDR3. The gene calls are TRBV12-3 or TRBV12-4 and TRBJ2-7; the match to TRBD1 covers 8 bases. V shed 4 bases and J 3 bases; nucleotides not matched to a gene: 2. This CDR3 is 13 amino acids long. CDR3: CASSSGQGYEQYF. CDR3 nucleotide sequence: TGTGCCAGCAGTTCCGGACAGGGCTACGAGCAGTACTTC.

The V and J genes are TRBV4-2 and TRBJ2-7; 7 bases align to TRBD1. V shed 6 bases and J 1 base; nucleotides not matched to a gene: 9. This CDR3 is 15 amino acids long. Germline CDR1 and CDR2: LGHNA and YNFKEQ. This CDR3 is CASSSRQGLSYEQYF. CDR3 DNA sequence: TGTGCCAGCAGTAGTAGACAGGGTTTATCCTACGAGCAGTACTTC.

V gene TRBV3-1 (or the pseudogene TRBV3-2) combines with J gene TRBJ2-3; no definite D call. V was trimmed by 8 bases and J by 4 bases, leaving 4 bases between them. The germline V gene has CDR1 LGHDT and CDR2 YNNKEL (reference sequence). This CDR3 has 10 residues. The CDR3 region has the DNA TGTGCCAGCGGCCCAGATACGCAGTATTTT. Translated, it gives CASGPDTQYF.

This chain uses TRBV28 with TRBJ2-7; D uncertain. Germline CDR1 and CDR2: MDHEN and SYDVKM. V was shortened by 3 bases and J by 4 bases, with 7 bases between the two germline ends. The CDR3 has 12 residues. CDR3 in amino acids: CASSLRYYEQYF. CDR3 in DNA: TGTGCCAGCAGTTTGAGGTATTACGAGCAGTACTTC. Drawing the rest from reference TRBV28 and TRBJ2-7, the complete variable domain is DVKVTQSSRYLVKRTGEKVFLECVQDMDHENMFWYRQDPGLGLRLIYFSYDVKMKEKGDIPEGYSVSREKKERFSLILESASTNQTSMYLCASSLRYYEQYFGPGTRLTVT.

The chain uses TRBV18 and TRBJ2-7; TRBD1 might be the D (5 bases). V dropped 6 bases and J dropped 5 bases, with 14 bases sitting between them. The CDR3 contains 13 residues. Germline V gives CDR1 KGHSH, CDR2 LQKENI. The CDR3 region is CASSPQGVHEQYF. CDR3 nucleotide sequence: TGTGCCAGCTCGCCTCAAGGGGTCCACGAGCAGTACTTC.

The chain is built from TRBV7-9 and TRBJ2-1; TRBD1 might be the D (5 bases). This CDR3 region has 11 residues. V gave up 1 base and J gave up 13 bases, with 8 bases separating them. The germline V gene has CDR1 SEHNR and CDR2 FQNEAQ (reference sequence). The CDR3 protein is CASSLGQLQFF. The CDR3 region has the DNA TGTGCCAGCAGCTTAGGACAGCTACAGTTCTTC.

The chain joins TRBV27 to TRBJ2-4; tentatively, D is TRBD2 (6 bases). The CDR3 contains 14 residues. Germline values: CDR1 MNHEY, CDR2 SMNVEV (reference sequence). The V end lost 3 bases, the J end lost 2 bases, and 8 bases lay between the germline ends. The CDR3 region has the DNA TGTGCCAGCAGTTTGGAGGGTACCAAAAACATTCAGTACTTC. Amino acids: CASSLEGTKNIQYF.

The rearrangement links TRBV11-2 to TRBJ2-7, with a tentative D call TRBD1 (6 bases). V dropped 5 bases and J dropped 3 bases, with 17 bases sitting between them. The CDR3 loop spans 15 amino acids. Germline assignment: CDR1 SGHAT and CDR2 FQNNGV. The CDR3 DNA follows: TGTGCCAGCAGCCAAGAGTGGGGGCCCGACTACGAGCAGTACTTC. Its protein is CASSQEWGPDYEQYF. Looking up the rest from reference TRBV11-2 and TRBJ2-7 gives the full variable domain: EAGVAQSPRYKIIEKRQSVAFWCNPISGHATLYWYQQILGQGPKLLIQFQNNGVVDDSQLPKDRFSAERLKGVDSTLKIQPAKLEDSAVYLCASSQEWGPDYEQYFGPGTRLTVT.

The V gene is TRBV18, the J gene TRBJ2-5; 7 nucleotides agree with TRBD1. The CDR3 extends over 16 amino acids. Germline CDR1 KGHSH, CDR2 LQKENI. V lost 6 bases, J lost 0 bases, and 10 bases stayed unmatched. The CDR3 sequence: CASSLSSGTDQETQYF. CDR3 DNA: TGTGCCAGCTCCTTAAGTTCCGGGACAGACCAAGAGACCCAGTACTTC.

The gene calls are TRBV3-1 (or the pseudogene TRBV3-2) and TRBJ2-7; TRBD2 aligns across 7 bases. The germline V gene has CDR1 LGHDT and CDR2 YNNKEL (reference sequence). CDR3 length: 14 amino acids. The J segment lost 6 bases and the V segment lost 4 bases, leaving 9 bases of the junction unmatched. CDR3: CASSPRTREGEQYF. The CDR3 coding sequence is TGTGCCAGCAGCCCAAGGACTAGGGAGGGCGAGCAGTACTTC.

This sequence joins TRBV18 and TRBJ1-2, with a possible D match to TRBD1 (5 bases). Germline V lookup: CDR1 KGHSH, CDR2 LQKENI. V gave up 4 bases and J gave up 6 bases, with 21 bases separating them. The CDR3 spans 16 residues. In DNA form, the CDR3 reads TGTGCCAGCTCACAACAGCAACAATCAGGGATTGATGGCTACACCTTC. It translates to CASSQQQQSGIDGYTF. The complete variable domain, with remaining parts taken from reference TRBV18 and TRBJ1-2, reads NAGVMQNPRHLVRRRGQEARLRCSPMKGHSHVYWYRQLPEEGLKFMVYLQKENIIDESGMPKERFSAEFPKEGPSILRIQQVVRGDSAAYFCASSQQQQSGIDGYTFGSGTRLTVV.

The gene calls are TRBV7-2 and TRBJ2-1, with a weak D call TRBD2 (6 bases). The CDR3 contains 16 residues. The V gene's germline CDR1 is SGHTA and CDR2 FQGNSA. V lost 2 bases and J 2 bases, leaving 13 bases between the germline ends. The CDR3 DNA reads TGTGCCAGCAGCTTAAATTGGGACTTAGCCTACAATGAGCAGTTCTTC. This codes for CASSLNWDLAYNEQFF.

CDR3 sequence: CASSPDRPPGANVLTF. In DNA form, the CDR3 reads TGCGCCAGCAGCCCGGACAGGCCTCCTGGGGCCAACGTCCTGACTTTC. The chain links TRBV5-1 to TRBJ2-6; 7 nucleotides line up with TRBD1. V gave up 4 bases and J gave up 2 bases; unmatched junction bases: 6. Germline assignment: CDR1 SGHRS and CDR2 YFSETQ. CDR3 length: 16 amino acids.

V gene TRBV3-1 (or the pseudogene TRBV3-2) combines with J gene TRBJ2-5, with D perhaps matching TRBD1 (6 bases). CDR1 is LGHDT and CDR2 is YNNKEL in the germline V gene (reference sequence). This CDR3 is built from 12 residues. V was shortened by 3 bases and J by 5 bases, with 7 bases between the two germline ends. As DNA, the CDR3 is TGTGCCAGCAGCCATAGGGGGGAGACCCAGTACTTC. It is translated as CASSHRGETQYF.

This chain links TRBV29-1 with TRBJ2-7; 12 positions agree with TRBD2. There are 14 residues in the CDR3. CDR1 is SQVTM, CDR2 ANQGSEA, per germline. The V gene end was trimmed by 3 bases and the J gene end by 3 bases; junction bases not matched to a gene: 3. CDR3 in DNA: TGCAGCGTTGACGGACTAGCGGGGAACTACGAGCAGTACTTC. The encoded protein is CSVDGLAGNYEQYF.

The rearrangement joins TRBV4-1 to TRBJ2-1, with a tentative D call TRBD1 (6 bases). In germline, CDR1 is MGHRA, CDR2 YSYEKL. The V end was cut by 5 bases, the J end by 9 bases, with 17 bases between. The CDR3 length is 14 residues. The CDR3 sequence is CASSADSLYGEQFF. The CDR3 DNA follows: TGCGCCAGCAGCGCGGACAGCCTGTACGGTGAGCAGTTCTTC.